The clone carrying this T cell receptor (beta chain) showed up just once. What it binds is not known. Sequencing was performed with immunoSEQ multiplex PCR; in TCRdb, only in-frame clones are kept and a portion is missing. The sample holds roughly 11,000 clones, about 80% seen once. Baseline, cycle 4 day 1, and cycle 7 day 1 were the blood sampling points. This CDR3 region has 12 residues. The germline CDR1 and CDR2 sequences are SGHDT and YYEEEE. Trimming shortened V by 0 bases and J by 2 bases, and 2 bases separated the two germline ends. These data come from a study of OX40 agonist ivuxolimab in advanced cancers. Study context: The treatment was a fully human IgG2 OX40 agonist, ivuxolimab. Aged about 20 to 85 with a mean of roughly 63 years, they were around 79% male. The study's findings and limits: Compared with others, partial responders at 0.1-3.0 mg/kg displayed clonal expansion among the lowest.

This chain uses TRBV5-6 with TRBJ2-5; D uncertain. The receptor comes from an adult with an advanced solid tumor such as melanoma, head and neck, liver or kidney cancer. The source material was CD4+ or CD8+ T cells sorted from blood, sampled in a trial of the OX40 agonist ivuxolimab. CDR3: CASSLAQETQYF. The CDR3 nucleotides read TGTGCCAGCAGCTTGGCTCAAGAGACCCAGTACTTC.